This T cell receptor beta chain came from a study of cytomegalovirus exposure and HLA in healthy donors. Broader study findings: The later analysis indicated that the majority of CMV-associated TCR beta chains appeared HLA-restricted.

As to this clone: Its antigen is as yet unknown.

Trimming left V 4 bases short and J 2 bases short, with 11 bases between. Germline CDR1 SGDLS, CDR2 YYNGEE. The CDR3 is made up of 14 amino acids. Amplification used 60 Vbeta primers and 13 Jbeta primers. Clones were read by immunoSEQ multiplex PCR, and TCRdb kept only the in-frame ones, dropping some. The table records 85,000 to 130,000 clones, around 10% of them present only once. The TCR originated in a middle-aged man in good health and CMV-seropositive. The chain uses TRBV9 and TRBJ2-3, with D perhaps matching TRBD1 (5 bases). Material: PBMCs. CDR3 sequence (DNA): TGTGCCAGCAGCAGTGGGGCCGACACAGATACGCAGTATTTT. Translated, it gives CASSSGADTDTQYF. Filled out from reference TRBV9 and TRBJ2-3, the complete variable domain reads DSGVTQTPKHLITATGQRVTLRCSPRSGDLSVYWYQQSLDQGLQFLIQYYNGEERAKGNILERFSAQQFPDLHSELNLSSLELGDSALYFCASSSGADTDTQYFGPGTRLTVL.